This T cell receptor (beta chain) was documented in a study of shared clonotypes between healthy human individuals. Study details: Three plates were used per donor for CD4 naive, three for CD4 memory, two for CD8 naive and one for CD8 memory.

Losses at the gene ends were 7 bases for V and 8 bases for J; bases not matched to a gene: 5. The CDR3 extends over 14 amino acids. From germline, CDR1 is LNHDA and CDR2 SQIVND (reference sequence). The table came from immunoSEQ multiplex PCR; TCRdb's copy has only in-frame clones and leaves some out. The data contain about 1 million clones, around 74% of them singletons. The sequencing input was memory CD4+ T cells sorted from blood. The subset: CD45RA-negative fraction. The receptor comes from a man aged 18 to 29 in good health. The V gene is TRBV19, the J gene TRBJ2-1; 13 bases agree with TRBD2. The CDR3 DNA reads TGTGCCAGTAATGGACTAGCGGGGGTTGATGAGCAGTTCTTC. Its translation is CASNGLAGVDEQFF.